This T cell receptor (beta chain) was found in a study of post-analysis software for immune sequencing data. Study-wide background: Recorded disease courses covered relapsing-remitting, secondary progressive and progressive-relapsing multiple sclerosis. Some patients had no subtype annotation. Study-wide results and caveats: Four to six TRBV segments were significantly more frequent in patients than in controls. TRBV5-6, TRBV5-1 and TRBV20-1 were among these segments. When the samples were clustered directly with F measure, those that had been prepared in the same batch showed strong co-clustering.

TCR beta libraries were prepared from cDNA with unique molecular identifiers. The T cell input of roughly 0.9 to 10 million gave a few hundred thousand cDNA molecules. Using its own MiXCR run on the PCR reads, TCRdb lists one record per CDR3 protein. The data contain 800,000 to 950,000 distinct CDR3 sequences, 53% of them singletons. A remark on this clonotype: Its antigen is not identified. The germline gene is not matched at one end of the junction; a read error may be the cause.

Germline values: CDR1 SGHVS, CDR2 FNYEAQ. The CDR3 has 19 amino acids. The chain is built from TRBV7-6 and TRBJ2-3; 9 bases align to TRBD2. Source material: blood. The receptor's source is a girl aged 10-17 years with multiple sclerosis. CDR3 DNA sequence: TGTGCCAGCAGCTTAGCGCTAGCGGGGCCCCCGTTCAGCACAGATAGGCAGTATTTT. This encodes CASSLALAGPPFSTDRQYF. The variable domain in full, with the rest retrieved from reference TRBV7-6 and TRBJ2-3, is GAGVSQSPRYKVTKRGQDVALRCDPISGHVSLYWYRQALGQGPEFLTYFNYEAQQDKSGLPNDRFSAERPEGSISTLTIQRTEQRDSAMYRCASSLALAGPPFSTDRQYFGPGTRLTVL.